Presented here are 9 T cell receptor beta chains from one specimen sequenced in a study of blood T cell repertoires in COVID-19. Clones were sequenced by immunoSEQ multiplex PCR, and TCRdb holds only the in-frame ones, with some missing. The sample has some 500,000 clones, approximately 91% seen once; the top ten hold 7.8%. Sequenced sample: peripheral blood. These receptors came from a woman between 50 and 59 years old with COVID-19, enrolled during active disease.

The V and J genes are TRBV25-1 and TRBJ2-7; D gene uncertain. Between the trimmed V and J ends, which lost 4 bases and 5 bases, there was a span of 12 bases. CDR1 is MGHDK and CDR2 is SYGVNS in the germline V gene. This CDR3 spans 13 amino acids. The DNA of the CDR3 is TGTGCCAGCAGTGTTGGTGGGCAGAACGAGCAGTACTTC. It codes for CASSVGGQNEQYF.

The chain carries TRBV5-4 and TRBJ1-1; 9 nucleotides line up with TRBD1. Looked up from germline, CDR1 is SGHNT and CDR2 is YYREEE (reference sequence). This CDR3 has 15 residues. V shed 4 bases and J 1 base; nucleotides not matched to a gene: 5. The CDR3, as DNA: TGTGCCAGCAGCAGGGACAGGGCGGAGAACACTGAAGCTTTCTTT. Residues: CASSRDRAENTEAFF.

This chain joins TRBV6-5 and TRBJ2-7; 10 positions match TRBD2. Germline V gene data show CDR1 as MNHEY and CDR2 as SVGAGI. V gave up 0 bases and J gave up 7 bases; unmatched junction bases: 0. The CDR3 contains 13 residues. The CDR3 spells CASSYSTSGEQYF. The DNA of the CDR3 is TGTGCCAGCAGTTACTCGACTAGCGGGGAGCAGTACTTC.

CDR3 sequence (DNA): TGCAGCGTGGAACGGACAGGTACTGGCTACACCTTC. Translating it yields CSVERTGTGYTF. V and J are TRBV29-1 and TRBJ1-2; TRBD1 aligns across 7 bases. Germline lookup yields CDR1 SQVTM and CDR2 ANQGSEA. V was pared by 6 bases and J by 7 bases, with 8 bases of the junction left unmatched. This CDR3 is built from 12 residues.

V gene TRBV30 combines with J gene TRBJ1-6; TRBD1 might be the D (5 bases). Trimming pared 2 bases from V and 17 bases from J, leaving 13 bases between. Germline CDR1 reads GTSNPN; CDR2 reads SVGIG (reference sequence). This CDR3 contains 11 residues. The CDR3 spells CAWSTRGGFHF. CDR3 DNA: TGTGCCTGGAGTACAAGGGGTGGCTTCCACTTT.

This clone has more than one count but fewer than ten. The CDR3: CASSPGGGPRETQYF. In DNA, the CDR3 is TGTGCCAGCAGCCCCGGCGGGGGCCCGAGGGAGACCCAGTACTTC. This sequence joins TRBV7-9 and TRBJ2-5, with D possibly matching TRBD2 (7 bases). Germline V gives CDR1 SEHNR, CDR2 FQNEAQ (reference sequence). This CDR3 region has 15 residues. Deletions cut 5 bases from V and 5 bases from J, with 18 bases between.

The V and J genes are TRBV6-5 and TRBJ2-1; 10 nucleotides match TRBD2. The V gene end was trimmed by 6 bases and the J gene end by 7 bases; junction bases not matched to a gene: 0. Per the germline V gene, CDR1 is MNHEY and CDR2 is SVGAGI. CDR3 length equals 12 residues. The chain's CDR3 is CASRGLANEQFF. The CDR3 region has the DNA TGTGCCAGCAGGGGACTAGCGAATGAGCAGTTCTTC.

DNA for the CDR3: TGTGCCAGCAGTTTATTACAGGGGCACTCTGGAAACACCATATATTTT. Translated: CASSLLQGHSGNTIYF. The gene calls are TRBV27 and TRBJ1-3; 7 bases fit TRBD1. The CDR3 is 16 amino acids. With 1 base clipped from V and 0 bases from J, the junction kept 3 bases outside the gene matches. CDR1 and CDR2 (germline): MNHEY, SMNVEV (reference sequence).

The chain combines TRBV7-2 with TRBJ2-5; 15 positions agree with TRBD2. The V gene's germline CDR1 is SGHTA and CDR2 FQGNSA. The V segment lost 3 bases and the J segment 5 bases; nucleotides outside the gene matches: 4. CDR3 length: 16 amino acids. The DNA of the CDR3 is TGTGCCAGCAGCTTCACCGGACTAGCGGGGGGGGAGACCCAGTACTTC. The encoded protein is CASSFTGLAGGETQYF. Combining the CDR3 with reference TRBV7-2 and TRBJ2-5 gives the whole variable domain GAGVSQSPSNKVTEKGKDVELRCDPISGHTALYWYRQSLGQGLEFLIYFQGNSAPDKSGLPSDRFSAERTGGSVSTLTIQRTQQEDSAVYLCASSFTGLAGGETQYFGPGTRLLVL.